The 30 T cell receptor beta chains below were found in one sample sequenced in a study of blood T cell repertoires in COVID-19. TCRdb's table, derived via immunoSEQ multiplex PCR, lists solely in-frame clones and lacks some. The sample has under 200,000 clones, approximately 81% seen once. Source material: peripheral blood. The receptor source for this set is a man aged 18-30 years with active or convalescent COVID-19.

The rearrangement links TRBV21-1 to TRBJ1-2; TRBD1 is the table's D call, not checked against the DNA. TRBV21-1 is tagged as a pseudogene. This CDR3 has 14 amino acids. In nucleotides, the CDR3 is TGTGCCAGCAGCAAGACAGGGGCTAACTATGGCTACACCTTC. It translates to CASSKTGANYGYTF.

This chain links TRBV28 with TRBJ1-2, with 9 bases aligning to TRBD1. CDR1 MDHEN and CDR2 SYDVKM come from the germline V gene. The J segment lost 4 bases and the V segment lost 5 bases, leaving 8 bases of the junction unmatched. This CDR3 has 15 amino acids. Here the CDR3 DNA reads TGTGCCAGCAGTCCCTGGACAGGGGATGGCTATGGCTACACCTTC. Its protein is CASSPWTGDGYGYTF.

This chain joins TRBV18 and TRBJ2-3; weak D call: TRBD2 (6 bases). CDR1 and CDR2 from the germline V gene are KGHSH and LQKENI. The CDR3 is 15 residues long. V was clipped by 3 bases and J by 2 bases, with 12 bases between them. The chain's CDR3 is CASSPAGYDTDTQYF. The CDR3 DNA reads TGTGCCAGCTCACCTGCGGGGTACGACACAGATACGCAGTATTTT. The complete variable domain, with remaining parts taken from reference TRBV18 and TRBJ2-3, reads NAGVMQNPRHLVRRRGQEARLRCSPMKGHSHVYWYRQLPEEGLKFMVYLQKENIIDESGMPKERFSAEFPKEGPSILRIQQVVRGDSAAYFCASSPAGYDTDTQYFGPGTRLTVL.

The genes are TRBV6-1 and TRBJ2-7; D not certain. The CDR3 runs to 11 residues. Trimming cost V 1 base and J 5 bases, with 3 bases left between them. The germline V gene has CDR1 MNHNS and CDR2 SASEGT. CDR3 coding DNA: TGTGCCAGCAGTGAAGGGCACGAGCAGTACTTC. As protein: CASSEGHEQYF.

The rearrangement joins TRBV10-1 to TRBJ2-1, with D perhaps matching TRBD2 (5 bases). The CDR3 is made up of 15 amino acids. Germline values: CDR1 WNHNN, CDR2 SYGVQD (reference sequence). Trimming cost V 6 bases and J 9 bases, with 21 bases left between them. The CDR3 nucleotides are TGCGCCAGCAGCCTAAATTTGAAAGCGGTGGGTGAGCAGTTCTTC. As protein: CASSLNLKAVGEQFF.

The count of this clone is one. The rearrangement links TRBV7-2 to TRBJ1-3; D uncertain. This CDR3 region has 15 residues. V lost 1 base and J lost 0, with 7 bases in between. The germline V gene has CDR1 SGHTA and CDR2 FQGNSA. The CDR3 DNA reads as TGTGCCAGCAGCTTAGGACGGGACTCTGGAAACACCATATATTTT. Its translation is CASSLGRDSGNTIYF.

The gene calls are TRBV2 and TRBJ2-1, with 10 positions matching TRBD1. The germline CDR1 and CDR2 sequences are SNHLY and FYNNEI. With 4 bases clipped from V and 4 bases from J, the junction kept 10 bases outside the gene matches. This CDR3 has 17 amino acids. CDR3 sequence (DNA): TGTGCCAGCAGTGCCCAAAGGACAGGGGGATTTTACAATGAGCAGTTCTTC. Translation gives CASSAQRTGGFYNEQFF.

V is TRBV9 and J is TRBJ2-1, with 10 bases that match TRBD2. With 0 bases clipped from V and 9 bases from J, the junction kept 3 bases outside the gene matches. Germline CDR1 is SGDLS and CDR2 is YYNGEE. The CDR3 extends over 14 amino acids. In DNA, the CDR3 is TGTGCCAGCAGCGTAGCTAGCGGGAGAGGTGAGCAGTTCTTC. Translating gives CASSVASGRGEQFF.

The chain carries TRBV29-1 and TRBJ2-7; TRBD1 matches 8 bases. Germline V gene data show CDR1 as SQVTM and CDR2 as ANQGSEA. The CDR3 has 13 amino acids. V lost 2 bases to trimming and J lost 4 bases; unmatched junction nucleotides: 4. The CDR3 spells CSVETTGAYEQYF. The CDR3, as DNA: TGCAGCGTTGAAACGACAGGGGCTTACGAGCAGTACTTC.

This chain joins TRBV19 and TRBJ1-1, with D tentatively TRBD1 (5 bases). V dropped 3 bases and J dropped 0 bases, with 14 bases sitting between them. In germline, CDR1 is LNHDA, CDR2 SQIVND (reference sequence). This CDR3 is built from 16 residues. The CDR3 loop reads CASSMLGHTMNTEAFF. The DNA for the CDR3 is TGTGCCAGTAGTATGCTTGGACATACCATGAACACTGAAGCTTTCTTT.

CDR3 amino acids: CASSGNLYEQYF. CDR3 coding DNA: TGTGCCAGCAGTGGCAACCTTTACGAGCAGTACTTC. This chain joins TRBV28 and TRBJ2-7; D is unclear. CDR1 is MDHEN, CDR2 SYDVKM, per germline. The CDR3 is made up of 12 amino acids. V lost 5 bases, J lost 4 bases, and 9 bases lay in between.

This clone was detected once. This rearrangement joins TRBV4-2 to TRBJ2-7; TRBD1 agrees at 8 bases. Germline CDR1 and CDR2: LGHNA and YNFKEQ. V lost 0 bases and J lost 3; bases outside the gene matches: 10. The CDR3 extends over 17 amino acids. The CDR3 sequence: CASSQDHPGQGLYEQYF. CDR3 DNA: TGTGCCAGCAGCCAAGACCACCCCGGACAGGGCCTCTACGAGCAGTACTTC.

This chain joins TRBV10-3 and TRBJ2-2, with 7 bases lining up with TRBD1. The junction had 10 bases not matched to a gene; V was cut back by 4 bases and J by 5 bases. The germline V gene encodes CDR1 ENHRY and CDR2 SYGVKD. This CDR3 region has 16 residues. The CDR3 protein is CAISGTANRGTGELFF. DNA for the CDR3: TGTGCCATCAGTGGAACGGCAAACAGGGGAACCGGGGAGCTGTTTTTT.

The J gene is TRBJ1-1, the V gene TRBV6-1; D remains ambiguous. The CDR3 sequence is 14 residues long. V gave up 0 bases and J gave up 7 bases, with 12 bases separating them. Germline values: CDR1 MNHNS, CDR2 SASEGT. CDR3 bases: TGTGCCAGCAGTGAAGCGTACATGGGCATTGAAGCTTTCTTT. Translation gives CASSEAYMGIEAFF.

This chain links TRBV6-2 or TRBV6-3 with TRBJ1-2, with D hard to call. CDR3 size: 14 residues. Per the germline V gene, CDR1 is MNHEY and CDR2 is SVGEGT. V was pared by 6 bases and J by 3 bases, with 14 bases between. CDR3 sequence reads: CASSPRREDYGYTF. CDR3 nucleotides: TGTGCCAGCAGCCCTCGGAGGGAGGACTATGGCTACACCTTC.

The V call is TRBV28, the J call TRBJ2-5; D call uncertain. Per germline, CDR1 MDHEN and CDR2 SYDVKM. The CDR3 has 13 amino acids. V was shortened by 2 bases and J by 4 bases, with 8 bases between the two germline ends. CDR3 sequence: CASSLKAPETQYF. In DNA form, the CDR3 reads TGTGCCAGCAGTTTAAAAGCCCCAGAGACCCAGTACTTC.

This chain connects TRBV29-1 to TRBJ1-2; 8 nucleotides line up with TRBD1. Germline CDR1 and CDR2: SQVTM and ANQGSEA. The CDR3 totals 14 residues. Trimming removed 4 bases from V and 1 base from J; junction bases left unmatched: 5. The CDR3 spells CSVVQQGGNYGYTF. CDR3 coding DNA: TGCAGCGTTGTCCAACAGGGGGGTAACTATGGCTACACCTTC.

V is TRBV5-1 and J is TRBJ1-1; D gene uncertain. CDR3 length: 14 amino acids. Trimming took off 0 bases at V and 5 bases at J, with 11 bases between the two ends. CDR1 and CDR2 (germline): SGHRS, YFSETQ. The CDR3 coding sequence is TGCGCCAGCAGCTTGGGAGGGCGGGAAACTGAAGCTTTCTTT. This gives the protein CASSLGGRETEAFF.

The gene calls are TRBV29-1 and TRBJ2-5; D is possibly TRBD2 (6 bases). In germline, CDR1 is SQVTM, CDR2 ANQGSEA. Between the trimmed V and J ends, which lost 4 bases and 7 bases, there was a span of 13 bases. The CDR3 has 12 residues. The CDR3 here is CSVVSGDGTQYF. The CDR3 nucleotides read TGCAGCGTTGTATCGGGGGACGGGACCCAGTACTTC.

CDR3 region: CASSQDFMDRDYGYTF. The CDR3, as DNA: TGCGCCAGCAGCCAAGATTTTATGGACAGGGATTATGGCTACACCTTC. This chain connects TRBV4-3 to TRBJ1-2; 8 nucleotides match TRBD1. Trimming took 0 bases from V and 5 from J; bases not matched to a gene: 8. The CDR3 has 16 residues. CDR1 is LGHNA and CDR2 is YSLEER in the germline V gene.

The V call is TRBV30, the J call TRBJ1-1; D unclear. The V gene lost 5 bases and the J gene lost 0 bases, with 10 bases spanning the gap. Germline V gene sequence: CDR1 GTSNPN, CDR2 SVGIG (reference sequence). CDR3 length: 13 residues. DNA for the CDR3: TGTGCCTGGTCCGGGTCCATGAACACTGAAGCTTTCTTT. Protein: CAWSGSMNTEAFF.

The rearrangement links TRBV4-2 to TRBJ1-1; the D is unclear. V lost 4 bases, J lost 0 bases, and 6 bases lay in between. The CDR3 extends over 13 amino acids. Per germline, CDR1 LGHNA and CDR2 YNFKEQ. The chain's CDR3 is CASSPQMNTEAFF. The CDR3 DNA follows: TGTGCCAGCAGCCCACAGATGAACACTGAAGCTTTCTTT.

The chain links TRBV6-6 to TRBJ1-2; D is undetermined. CDR3 length: 13 residues. The V gene lost 6 bases and the J gene lost 2 bases, with 10 bases spanning the gap. The germline V gene encodes CDR1 MNHNY and CDR2 SVGAGI (reference sequence). The DNA for the CDR3 is TGTGCCAGCAGCTCCGCGGCGAACTATGGCTACACCTTC. Translation: CASSSAANYGYTF.

The CDR3 protein is CASSLRGTGQGSGELFF. The CDR3 region has the DNA TGTGCCAGCAGTCTCCGTGGGACGGGACAGGGTTCCGGGGAGCTGTTTTTT. This chain links TRBV28 with TRBJ2-2; 9 positions match TRBD1. Germline CDR1 MDHEN, CDR2 SYDVKM. CDR3 length: 17 amino acids. Trimming removed 5 bases from V and 6 bases from J; junction bases left unmatched: 13.

The chain carries TRBV10-2 and TRBJ2-1, with 10 bases identical to TRBD2. This CDR3 has 13 residues. Germline V gene sequence: CDR1 WSHSY, CDR2 SAAADI. Unmatched junction bases numbered 4, after V lost 6 bases and J lost 8 bases. CDR3 loop: CASRVAGGDEQFF. The CDR3 coding sequence is TGCGCCAGCAGAGTAGCGGGGGGTGATGAGCAGTTCTTC.

The gene calls are TRBV9 and TRBJ2-3; 10 positions match TRBD2. Germline CDR1 reads SGDLS; CDR2 reads YYNGEE. The junction had 16 bases not matched to a gene; V was cut back by 0 bases and J by 3 bases. This CDR3 has 20 amino acids. CDR3 sequence: CASSVGAGLAAHQRTDTQYF. The CDR3 region has the DNA TGTGCCAGCAGCGTAGGCGCAGGACTAGCGGCCCACCAGCGGACAGATACGCAGTATTTT.

This clone was detected once. V and J are TRBV7-6 and TRBJ1-1; TRBD1 agrees at 12 bases. V shed 1 base and J 0 bases; nucleotides not matched to a gene: 3. Germline assignment: CDR1 SGHVS and CDR2 FNYEAQ. The CDR3 runs 17 residues. Written as DNA, the CDR3 is TGTGCCAGCAGCTTAGGGGACAGGGGGCAAATGAACACTGAAGCTTTCTTT. Encoded protein: CASSLGDRGQMNTEAFF.

The rearrangement links TRBV7-3 to TRBJ2-6; unclear D gene. The V end was cut by 5 bases, the J end by 9 bases, with 11 bases between. This CDR3 has 13 amino acids. Germline V gene sequence: CDR1 SGHTA, CDR2 FQGTGA. CDR3 DNA sequence: TGTGCCAGCAGCCAAAGAGGTGGCAACGTCCTGACTTTC. It specifies CASSQRGGNVLTF.

The V gene is TRBV14, the J gene TRBJ2-3; D unclear. Trimming shortened V by 0 bases and J by 6 bases, and 13 bases separated the two germline ends. Germline V CDR1 and CDR2: SGHDN, FVKESK. CDR3 length equals 15 residues. CDR3 sequence reads: CASSQDRVPLDTQYF. The CDR3 nucleotides are TGTGCCAGCAGCCAAGATCGGGTCCCGTTGGATACGCAGTATTTT.

The rearrangement joins TRBV6-5 to TRBJ1-3; no clear D gene. The CDR3 runs 14 residues. CDR1 and CDR2 (germline): MNHEY, SVGAGI. Between the trimmed V and J ends, which lost 7 bases and 1 base, there was a span of 11 bases. The DNA for the CDR3 is TGTGCCAGCATTAAACAGCTTTCTGGAAACACCATATATTTT. Encoded protein: CASIKQLSGNTIYF.